This TCR beta chain was documented in a study of vaccination effects on CD4 cells after COVID-19. Overall study context: It was with 10 IU/ml IL-2 and 9.5 to 10 ug/ml peptides that about 2 million PBMC per well were cultured.

Details on this clone: The antigen is not known.

Having been cultured for roughly 11 days, the cells underwent CD4+ T cell isolation. Vaccination of participants consisted of two doses of either the BNT162b2 or mRNA-1273 vaccine. In the vaccine recipients, nucleocapsid antibodies were negative and there was no prior SARS-CoV-2 infection. Some clones are missing from TCRdb's copy, which holds only in-frame ones; the method was immunoSEQ multiplex PCR. The data show about 57,000 clones, with nearly 80% seen just once and 4.3% held by the top ten. The sequences come from CD4+ T cells from PBMCs cultured without peptide, collected after COVID-19 vaccination. This clonotype originated in a human donor who received a COVID-19 vaccine.

This chain's CDR3 is CASSLRDPDYEQYF. Here the CDR3 DNA reads TGTGCCAGCAGTCTCCGGGACCCCGACTACGAGCAGTACTTC. The chain uses TRBV6-5 and TRBJ2-7, with D perhaps assigned TRBD1 or TRBD2 (5 bases each). V was clipped by 5 bases and J by 3 bases, with 14 bases between them. Germline CDR1 reads MNHEY; CDR2 reads SVGAGI. CDR3 length equals 14 residues.